This entry concerns a single TCR beta chain. V was trimmed by 1 base and J by 0 bases, leaving 13 bases between them. This CDR3 is 15 amino acids long. Looked up from germline, CDR1 is DFQATT and CDR2 is SNEGSKA (reference sequence). The sample originates from a study of blood T cells in healthy people across ages. Together with a sample-barcoded 5' primer, a J-beta primer mix was included in a second PCR lasting roughly 6 to 12 cycles. Each cDNA molecule was tagged by a template-switch adaptor with 12 random nucleotides. TCRdb independently ran MiXCR on the 5' RACE reads; one entry per CDR3 protein. The table has about 580,000 distinct CDR3 sequences, around 48% seen once.

Sequencing was carried out using blood. V is TRBV20-1 and J is TRBJ2-7, with D possibly TRBD2 on 5 matching bases. The origin of this receptor is a man of 80 years or more in good health. The CDR3 sequence: CSARGPAGVSYEQYF. The DNA for the CDR3 is TGCAGTGCTAGAGGCCCCGCGGGCGTCTCCTACGAGCAGTACTTC.